This T cell receptor beta chain was observed in a study of blood T cell repertoires in COVID-19. Study details: The recovered donors of Cohort 3 showed two negative PCRs, clearance, or symptom resolution. Nucleic acid was either cDNA or gDNA, and it came from T cells, B-cell-depleted T cells, or PBMCs.

In terms of age and location, participants ranged from about 18 to 89 years and lived in around 22 US areas. Donors were grouped by their self-reported clinical history. Measured with immunoSEQ multiplex PCR; TCRdb has only the in-frame clones, and not every one. Of hundreds of thousands of clones in the sample, around 89% were seen once. Germline V gives CDR1 SGHNT, CDR2 YYREEE (reference sequence). This CDR3 region has 14 residues. Germline trimming cut 3 bases from V and 2 bases from J; bases unmatched to any gene: 5. Source material: PBMCs or T cells enriched from blood (not recorded which). This chain links TRBV5-4 with TRBJ2-7; the match to TRBD1 covers 7 bases. The clonotype comes from a woman aged 60 to 75 in a cohort exposed to, infected with or recovered from COVID-19 (not recorded which). The CDR3 DNA follows: TGTGCCAGCAGCTCAGGGACAGTAACCTACGAGCAGTACTTC. Protein: CASSSGTVTYEQYF.